A single sample gave rise to the 20 T cell receptor beta chains below, sequenced in a study of cytomegalovirus exposure and HLA in healthy donors. Amplification used 60 Vbeta primers and 13 Jbeta primers. The repertoire was sequenced with immunoSEQ multiplex PCR; TCRdb's copy has only in-frame clones and lacks some. Counted here are under 200,000 clones, around 85% occurring once; the ten biggest clones make up 7.5% to 10%. The sequenced sample consisted of PBMCs. These receptors were obtained from a man younger than 35 in good health and CMV-seropositive.

The J gene is TRBJ2-5, the V gene TRBV7-2, with D possibly TRBD1 on 5 matching bases. V lost 6 bases, J lost 10 bases, and 24 bases lay in between. Germline loops: CDR1 SGHTA, CDR2 FQGNSA. The CDR3 length is 15 residues. The CDR3 DNA is TGTGCCAGCAGTCCTGAGCCCCAGGGTAGGGTGAGCCAGTACTTC. It codes for CASSPEPQGRVSQYF.

The rearrangement uses TRBV9 and TRBJ2-7; D is perhaps TRBD1 (5 bases). Germline V lookup: CDR1 SGDLS, CDR2 YYNGEE. V lost 4 bases to trimming and J lost 3 bases, with 14 bases between them. The CDR3 has 14 residues. Written as DNA, the CDR3 is TGTGCCAGCAGCTTAGAGCTGGGGCGCTACGAGCAGTACTTC. Translation gives CASSLELGRYEQYF.

V gene TRBV25-1 combines with J gene TRBJ1-2, with TRBD1 matching over 7 bases. The CDR3 runs to 13 residues. Germline CDR1 MGHDK, CDR2 SYGVNS. With V trimmed by 1 base and J by 8 bases, 4 bases remained unmatched. The CDR3 nucleotides are TGTGCCAGCAGTGAATGGGACAGCCGGGGCTACACCTTC. Its protein is CASSEWDSRGYTF.

V is TRBV9 and J is TRBJ2-2; TRBD2 might be the D (7 bases). Germline loops: CDR1 SGDLS, CDR2 YYNGEE. The CDR3 extends over 21 amino acids. The V gene lost 4 bases and the J gene lost 6 bases, with 34 bases spanning the gap. The CDR3, as DNA: TGTGCCAGCAGCTCCCCGGCCGACCCCGAGAGGGGAGGGGGAGTCGCCGGGGAGCTGTTTTTT. Amino acids: CASSSPADPERGGGVAGELFF.

The genes are TRBV7-9 and TRBJ2-6, with D unresolved. CDR3 length: 13 amino acids. Trimming left V 3 bases short and J 4 bases short, with 4 bases between. CDR1 and CDR2 from the germline V gene are SEHNR and FQNEAQ (reference sequence). This CDR3 reads CASSLTGANVLTF. Here the CDR3 DNA reads TGTGCCAGCAGCTTGACAGGGGCCAACGTCCTGACTTTC.

V gene TRBV5-1 combines with J gene TRBJ2-5, with 12 bases fitting TRBD2. Near its end, the DNA agrees better with TRBJ2-7, so the J call may be wrong. The CDR3 has 14 amino acids. The germline CDR1 and CDR2 sequences are SGHRS and YFSETQ. CDR3: CASSPTSGGYEQYF. CDR3 DNA: TGCGCCAGCAGCCCGACTAGCGGGGGATACGAGCAGTACTTC.

This chain links TRBV18 with TRBJ2-4, with 9 bases aligning to TRBD1. Losses at the gene ends were 6 bases for V and 2 bases for J; bases not matched to a gene: 5. The CDR3 is 15 amino acids. CDR1 is KGHSH, CDR2 LQKENI, per germline. CDR3 loop: CASSPGQGTKNIQYF. The CDR3 nucleotides are TGTGCCAGCTCCCCGGGACAGGGCACCAAAAACATTCAGTACTTC. The variable domain in full, completed from reference TRBV18 and TRBJ2-4, reads NAGVMQNPRHLVRRRGQEARLRCSPMKGHSHVYWYRQLPEEGLKFMVYLQKENIIDESGMPKERFSAEFPKEGPSILRIQQVVRGDSAAYFCASSPGQGTKNIQYFGAGTRLSVL.

This clone was recorded a few times. The CDR3 DNA is TGTGCCAGCAGAGAACCAGAGGGAGAAAACACTGAAGCTTTCTTT. Residues: CASREPEGENTEAFF. The chain carries TRBV7-9 and TRBJ1-1; D is unresolved. Germline loops: CDR1 SEHNR, CDR2 FQNEAQ (reference sequence). This CDR3 has 15 residues. Trimming stripped 6 bases from V and 2 bases from J, with 16 bases between.

This clone has just a few counts. The V and J genes are TRBV18 and TRBJ1-5; tentatively, D is TRBD1 (5 bases). The length of the CDR3 is 17 residues. Germline V gene data show CDR1 as KGHSH and CDR2 as LQKENI. Trimming left V 3 bases short and J 5 bases short, with 20 bases between. CDR3 amino acids: CASSPSWGEREDQPQHF. CDR3 nucleotides: TGTGCCAGCTCACCCAGCTGGGGCGAGAGGGAGGATCAGCCCCAGCATTTT.

The V gene is TRBV27, the J gene TRBJ2-1; no clear D gene. This CDR3 has 14 residues. The V and J ends lost 3 bases and 7 bases respectively, with 13 bases between them. Germline CDR1 MNHEY, CDR2 SMNVEV (reference sequence). The CDR3 DNA sequence: TGTGCCAGCAGTTTCGGGTCAAGTGGGAATGAGCAGTTCTTC. This encodes CASSFGSSGNEQFF.

V is TRBV7-9 and J is TRBJ2-7, with 7 bases matching TRBD2. V lost 4 bases and J lost 7; bases outside the gene matches: 16. The CDR3 loop spans 16 amino acids. From germline, CDR1 is SEHNR and CDR2 FQNEAQ (reference sequence). In DNA, the CDR3 is TGTGCCAGCAGCTCGTGGGGGGGAGTGAGTCTGTCTGAGCAGTACTTC. It encodes CASSSWGGVSLSEQYF.

The chain links TRBV10-2 to TRBJ1-1; tentatively, D is TRBD1 (5 bases). The length of the CDR3 is 13 residues. V lost 8 bases and J lost 7, with 17 bases in between. The germline V gene has CDR1 WSHSY and CDR2 SAAADI. The CDR3 DNA sequence: TGCGCCAGCCGGAACGGGACTACTTATGAAGCTTTCTTT. This codes for CASRNGTTYEAFF.

This clone has only one observation. J is TRBJ2-4 and V is TRBV5-4; 7 bases agree with TRBD2. This CDR3 contains 15 residues. CDR1 is SGHNT and CDR2 is YYREEE in the germline V gene (reference sequence). The V and J ends lost 6 bases and 8 bases, in that order; junction bases with no gene match: 14. This chain's CDR3 is CASNPGPEGGHIQYF. In DNA, the CDR3 is TGTGCCAGCAATCCGGGCCCCGAGGGAGGGCACATTCAGTACTTC.

The rearrangement uses TRBV30 and TRBJ1-5, with D unresolved. The V end was cut by 5 bases, the J end by 4 bases, with 12 bases between. CDR3 length: 13 amino acids. Germline V lookup: CDR1 GTSNPN, CDR2 SVGIG (reference sequence). CDR3 amino acids: CAWAEQQNQPQHF. CDR3 DNA: TGTGCCTGGGCAGAACAGCAGAATCAGCCCCAGCATTTT.

This clone was detected a few times. The J gene is TRBJ2-5, the V gene TRBV5-1, with 13 bases matching TRBD2. This CDR3 region has 16 residues. The ends lost 3 bases at V and 2 bases at J; junction bases unmatched: 4. The germline gives CDR1 SGHRS, CDR2 YFSETQ. The DNA of the CDR3 is TGCGCCAGCAGCTCTGGACTAGCGGGGGAACAAGAGACCCAGTACTTC. The encoded protein is CASSSGLAGEQETQYF.

V gene TRBV19 combines with J gene TRBJ2-2; D may be TRBD2 (6 bases). Germline V lookup: CDR1 LNHDA, CDR2 SQIVND (reference sequence). The V end was cut by 1 base, the J end by 6 bases, with 18 bases between. This CDR3 has 17 amino acids. DNA for the CDR3: TGTGCCAGTAGTATAGGGGGCGGAGGGACGCGAGCCGGGGAGCTGTTTTTT. Protein product: CASSIGGGGTRAGELFF.

This chain uses TRBV12-1 with TRBJ1-2; the table's TRBD1 call for D was not verified on the DNA. TRBV12-1 is shown as a pseudogene. This CDR3 comprises 18 residues. CDR3 protein: CASMVGGTGDPGDYGYTF. Here the CDR3 DNA reads TGTGCCAGCATGGTTGGCGGGACAGGGGACCCCGGGGACTATGGCTACACCTTC.

This clone was counted between two and nine times. The rearrangement uses TRBV5-6 and TRBJ1-1; the D gene is possibly TRBD1 (5 bases). The ends were cut back, 6 bases at V and 1 base at J, with 10 bases in the middle. The V gene's germline CDR1 is SGHDT and CDR2 YYEEEE. The CDR3 spans 13 residues. In DNA, the CDR3 is TGTGCCAGCACCTGGGGCCAGAACACTGAAGCTTTCTTT. This gives the protein CASTWGQNTEAFF.

This clone was detected only once. The chain links TRBV7-3 to TRBJ2-1; D is uncertain. CDR3 length equals 14 residues. CDR1 is SGHTA and CDR2 is FQGTGA in the germline V gene. V shed 5 bases and J shed 0 bases, with 8 bases lying between them. CDR3 sequence reads: CASSPLASYNEQFF. The CDR3 coding sequence is TGTGCCAGCAGCCCCCTGGCCTCCTACAATGAGCAGTTCTTC.

The rearrangement uses TRBV9 and TRBJ1-3; no firm D call. The ends were cut back, 3 bases at V and 0 bases at J, with 10 bases in the middle. Germline lookup yields CDR1 SGDLS and CDR2 YYNGEE. CDR3 length: 15 amino acids. The CDR3 coding sequence is TGTGCCAGCAGCGATAGCGGTAACTCTGGAAACACCATATATTTT. It codes for CASSDSGNSGNTIYF.